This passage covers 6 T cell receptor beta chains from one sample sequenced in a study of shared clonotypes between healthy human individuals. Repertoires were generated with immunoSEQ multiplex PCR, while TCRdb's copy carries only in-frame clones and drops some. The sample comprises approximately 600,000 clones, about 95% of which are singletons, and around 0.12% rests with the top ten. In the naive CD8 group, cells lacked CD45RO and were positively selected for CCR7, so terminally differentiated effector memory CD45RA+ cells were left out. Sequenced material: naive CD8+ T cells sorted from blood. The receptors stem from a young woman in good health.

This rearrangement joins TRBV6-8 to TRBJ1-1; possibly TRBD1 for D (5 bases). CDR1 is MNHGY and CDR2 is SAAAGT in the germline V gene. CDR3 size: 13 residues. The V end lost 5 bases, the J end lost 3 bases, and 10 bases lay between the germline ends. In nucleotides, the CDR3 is TGTGCCAGCAGTATGGTGGGGGACACTGAAGCTTTCTTT. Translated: CASSMVGDTEAFF.

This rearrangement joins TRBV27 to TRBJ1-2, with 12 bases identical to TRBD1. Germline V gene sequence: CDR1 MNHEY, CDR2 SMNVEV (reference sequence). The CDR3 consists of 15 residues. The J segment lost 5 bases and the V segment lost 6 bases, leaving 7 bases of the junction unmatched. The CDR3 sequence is CASRAGTGGRYGYTF. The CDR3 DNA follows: TGTGCCAGCAGGGCGGGGACAGGGGGCCGGTATGGCTACACCTTC.

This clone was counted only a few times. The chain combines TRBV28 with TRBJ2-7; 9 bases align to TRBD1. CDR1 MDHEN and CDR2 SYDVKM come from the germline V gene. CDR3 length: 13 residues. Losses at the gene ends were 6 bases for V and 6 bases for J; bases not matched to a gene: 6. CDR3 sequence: CASSTSTGGEQYF. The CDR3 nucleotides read TGTGCCAGCAGCACCTCGACAGGGGGCGAGCAGTACTTC.

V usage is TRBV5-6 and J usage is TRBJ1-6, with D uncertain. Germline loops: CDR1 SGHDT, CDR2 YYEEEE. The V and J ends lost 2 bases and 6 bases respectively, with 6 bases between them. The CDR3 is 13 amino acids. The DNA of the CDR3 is TGTGCCAGCAGCTTAGGCTCTAATTCACCCCTCCACTTT. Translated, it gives CASSLGSNSPLHF.

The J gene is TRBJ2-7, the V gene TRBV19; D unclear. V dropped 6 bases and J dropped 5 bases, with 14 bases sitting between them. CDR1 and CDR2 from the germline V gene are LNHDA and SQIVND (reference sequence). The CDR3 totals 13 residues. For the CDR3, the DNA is TGTGCCAGTAGCAACCAGCTCCAGGACGAGCAGTACTTC. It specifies CASSNQLQDEQYF. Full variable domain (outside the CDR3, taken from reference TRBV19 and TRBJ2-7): DGGITQSPKYLFRKEGQNVTLSCEQNLNHDAMYWYRQDPGQGLRLIYYSQIVNDFQKGDIAEGYSVSREKKESFPLTVTSAQKNPTAFYLCASSNQLQDEQYFGPGTRLTVT.

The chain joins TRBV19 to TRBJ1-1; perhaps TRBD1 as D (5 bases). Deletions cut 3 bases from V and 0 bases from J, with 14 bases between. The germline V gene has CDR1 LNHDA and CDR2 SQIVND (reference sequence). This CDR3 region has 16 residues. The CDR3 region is CASSIKIGDLNTEAFF. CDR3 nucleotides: TGTGCCAGTAGTATTAAAATTGGGGACCTGAACACTGAAGCTTTCTTT.